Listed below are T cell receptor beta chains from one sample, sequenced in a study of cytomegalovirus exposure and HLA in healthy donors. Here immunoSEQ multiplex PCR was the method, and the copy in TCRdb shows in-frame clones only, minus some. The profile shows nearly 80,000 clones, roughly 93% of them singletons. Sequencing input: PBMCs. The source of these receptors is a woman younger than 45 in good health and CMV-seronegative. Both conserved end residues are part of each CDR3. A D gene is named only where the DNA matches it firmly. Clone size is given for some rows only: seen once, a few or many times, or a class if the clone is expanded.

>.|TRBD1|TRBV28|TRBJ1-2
TGTGCCAGCAGACAGGGGGCTGGCTACACCTTC
CASRQGAGYTF
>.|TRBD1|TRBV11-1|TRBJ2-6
TGTGCCAGCGCCTCCGGGACAGGGGGAATTGGGGCCAACGTCCTGACTTTC
CASASGTGGIGANVLTF
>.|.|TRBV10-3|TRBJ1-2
TGTGCCATCAGGAGGGGACTGCCGTGGGGTGATGGCTACACCTTC
CAIRRGLPWGDGYTF
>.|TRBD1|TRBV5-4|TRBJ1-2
TGTGCCAGCAGCTTGGGGGGCAGGGGGTACTACACCTTC
CASSLGGRGYYTF
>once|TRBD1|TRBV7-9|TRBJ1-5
TGTGCCAGCAGCTTAGAAACAGGGGCCCAGCATTTT
CASSLETGAQHF
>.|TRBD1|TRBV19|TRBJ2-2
TGTGCCAGTAGTTTACGACAGGGGAACACCGGGGAGCTGTTTTTT
CASSLRQGNTGELFF
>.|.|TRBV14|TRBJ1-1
TGTGCCAGCAGCCAGGGAGGGGGGCTGAACACTGAAGCTTTCTTT
CASSQGGGLNTEAFF
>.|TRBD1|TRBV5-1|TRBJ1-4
TGCGCCAGCAGCTTGGAGGACAGGGGGAAACTGTTTTTT
CASSLEDRGKLFF
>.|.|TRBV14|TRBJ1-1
TGTGCCAGCAGCCAAGGTCAGGGATTTATTACTGAAGCTTTCTTT
CASSQGQGFITEAFF
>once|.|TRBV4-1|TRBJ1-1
TGCGCCAGCAGCCCTCATATAGTTGGCACTGAAGCTTTCTTT
CASSPHIVGTEAFF
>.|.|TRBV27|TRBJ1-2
TGTGCCAGCCGCCCTGTTGGGGGCAGTGGCTACACCTTC
CASRPVGGSGYTF
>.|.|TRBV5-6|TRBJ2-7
TGTGCCAGCAGCTTGGGTCCGAGTGGGGGACAATACGAGCAGTACTTC
CASSLGPSGGQYEQYF
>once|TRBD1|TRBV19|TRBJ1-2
TGTGCCAGTAAAAGGGGACAGGGGTTGGGTTATGGCTACACCTTC
CASKRGQGLGYGYTF
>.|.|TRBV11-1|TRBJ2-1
TGTGCCAGCAGCGTAACTAGCTTGGGTGAGCAGTTCTTC
CASSVTSLGEQFF
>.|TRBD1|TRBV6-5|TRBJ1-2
TGTGCCAGCAGTCCCCGGGGGACAGGAAACTATGGCTACACCTTC
CASSPRGTGNYGYTF
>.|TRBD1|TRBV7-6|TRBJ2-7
TGTGCCAGCAGCTTATGGGGACAGCGATCTCTTACCTCCTACGAGCAGTACTTC
CASSLWGQRSLTSYEQYF
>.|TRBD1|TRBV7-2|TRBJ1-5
TGTGCCAGCAGCTGGACAGGGGGCGGCAATAGCAATCAGCCCCAGCATTTT
CASSWTGGGNSNQPQHF
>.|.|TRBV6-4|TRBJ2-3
TGTGCCAGCAGCGCCACTTTCAGGGCTAGCACAGATACGCAGTATTTT
CASSATFRASTDTQYF
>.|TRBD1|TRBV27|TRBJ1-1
TGTGCCAGCAGAGGACAGGGGGCAGGCTTCGGTGAAGCTTTCTTT
CASRGQGAGFGEAFF
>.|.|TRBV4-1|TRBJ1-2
TGCGCCAGCAGCCAAGGAAGGACAGCCAACTATGGCTACACCTTC
CASSQGRTANYGYTF
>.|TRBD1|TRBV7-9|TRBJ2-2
TGTGCCAGCAGGGCGGACAGGGGGCATGACACCGGGGAGCTGTTTTTT
CASRADRGHDTGELFF
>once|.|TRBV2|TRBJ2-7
TGTGCCAGCAGTGAAACGGGGAGGGGGGCCTACGAGCAGTACTTC
CASSETGRGAYEQYF
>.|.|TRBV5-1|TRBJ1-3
TGCGCCAGCAGCTTGGAACCGAGCTCTGGAAACACCATATATTTT
CASSLEPSSGNTIYF
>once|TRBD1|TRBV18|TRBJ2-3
TGTGCCAGCTCACCACCGCAAGGGGGCTATACGCAGTATTTT
CASSPPQGGYTQYF
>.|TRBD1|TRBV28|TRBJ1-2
TGTGCCAGCAGTTTAAAGGCAGGGGGAGACTATGGCTACACCTTC
CASSLKAGGDYGYTF
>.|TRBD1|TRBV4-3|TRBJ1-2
TGCGCCAGCAGCCAAGGGGGACAGGGGGGGATCTATGGCTACACCTTC
CASSQGGQGGIYGYTF